This TCR beta chain was identified in a study of blood T cells in healthy people across ages. As to this clonotype: Its antigen is still unknown.

Ten milliliters of peripheral blood were drawn from each donor. A second PCR, run for roughly 7 to 12 cycles, used a sample-barcoded 5' primer plus a J-beta primer mix. TCRdb re-derived calls from the 5' RACE reads in MiXCR, one entry per CDR3 protein. The sample lists a few hundred thousand distinct CDR3 sequences; roughly a quarter were seen once. Study results and caveats: Age advanced and TCR beta diversity per million T cells fell, roughly linearly.

These sequences were also reported in another study, on T cells of mothers and their children. That paper states: Regardless of relatedness, pairs show thymic selection shaping TCR recombination output in a similar manner.

This sequence originates from a boy aged 2 to 10 in good health. Input material: blood.

CDR3 bases: TGCGCCAGCAGCCAAGACGGCTTCTATGGCTACACCTTC. Translated, it gives CASSQDGFYGYTF. The chain couples TRBV4-3 to TRBJ1-2, with D unresolved. The CDR3 is 13 amino acids. Germline V gives CDR1 LGHNA, CDR2 YSLEER. The ends were cut back, 0 bases at V and 4 bases at J, with 6 bases in the middle.